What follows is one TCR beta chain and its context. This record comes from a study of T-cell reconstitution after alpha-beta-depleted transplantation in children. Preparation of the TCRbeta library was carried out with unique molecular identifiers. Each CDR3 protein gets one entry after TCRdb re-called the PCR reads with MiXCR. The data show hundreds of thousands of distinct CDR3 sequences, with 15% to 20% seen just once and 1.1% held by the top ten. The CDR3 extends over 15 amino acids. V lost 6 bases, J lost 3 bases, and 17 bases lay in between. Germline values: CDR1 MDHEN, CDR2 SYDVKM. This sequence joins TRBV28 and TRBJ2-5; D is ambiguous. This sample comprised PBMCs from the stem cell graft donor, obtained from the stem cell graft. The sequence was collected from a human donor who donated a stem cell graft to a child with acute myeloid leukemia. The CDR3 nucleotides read TGTGCCAGCAGAGGTCTCGGGCCCCTTAAAGAGACCCAGTACTTC. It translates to CASRGLGPLKETQYF.